This T cell receptor beta chain was found in a study of T-cell memory formation after mild COVID-19. General study results and limits: Contracting clones, day 15 to 85, had balanced CD4/CD8, and later expanders favored CD4+. Cross-reactive memory apparently joined, as some responding clones appeared in pre-infection memory.

MiXCR was run by TCRdb on the 5' RACE reads, yielding one entry per CDR3 protein. The table shows roughly 220,000 distinct CDR3 sequences, with 9.5% to 10% occurring only once. This clonotype was seen at least ten times. What it binds is not known. This TCR was recovered from a man aged 18 to 30 who had mild COVID-19 (a few samples of this study predate the infection). Cell type and time point are not known. The sequenced sample consisted of PBMCs or a T cell subset sorted from them (not recorded which).

As DNA, the CDR3 is TGTGCCAGCCAGCCTTGGACCGGGGAGCTGTTTTTT. It is translated as CASQPWTGELFF. The V and J genes are TRBV6-5 and TRBJ2-2; D ambiguous. The CDR3 sequence is 12 residues long. Germline CDR1 MNHEY, CDR2 SVGAGI. V lost 8 bases and J 5 bases, leaving 9 bases between the germline ends.